This T cell receptor (beta chain) is from a study of response to subunit inactivated influenza vaccine. TCRdb reprocessed the RT-PCR reads via MiXCR and lists one record per CDR3 protein. Altogether some 850,000 distinct CDR3 sequences are present, less than 20% being singletons, with the ten largest covering roughly a tenth. A few counts support this clonotype. Its antigen is not identified. Points from the study as a whole: T cells newly recruited by each seasonal influenza vaccination are few, the authors suggested.

The trim removed 5 bases at V and 1 base at J, leaving 5 bases unmatched. This CDR3 has 15 residues. From germline, CDR1 is SEHNR and CDR2 FQNEAQ (reference sequence). This TCR came from a man over 45 who received an inactivated influenza vaccine. V gene TRBV7-9 combines with J gene TRBJ2-4, with TRBD1 matching 7 bases. Specimen: PBMCs from blood, collected more than 4 days after vaccination. The CDR3 coding sequence is TGTGCCAGCAGCCCCGACAGGGACGCCAAAAACATTCAGTACTTC. Translation gives CASSPDRDAKNIQYF.